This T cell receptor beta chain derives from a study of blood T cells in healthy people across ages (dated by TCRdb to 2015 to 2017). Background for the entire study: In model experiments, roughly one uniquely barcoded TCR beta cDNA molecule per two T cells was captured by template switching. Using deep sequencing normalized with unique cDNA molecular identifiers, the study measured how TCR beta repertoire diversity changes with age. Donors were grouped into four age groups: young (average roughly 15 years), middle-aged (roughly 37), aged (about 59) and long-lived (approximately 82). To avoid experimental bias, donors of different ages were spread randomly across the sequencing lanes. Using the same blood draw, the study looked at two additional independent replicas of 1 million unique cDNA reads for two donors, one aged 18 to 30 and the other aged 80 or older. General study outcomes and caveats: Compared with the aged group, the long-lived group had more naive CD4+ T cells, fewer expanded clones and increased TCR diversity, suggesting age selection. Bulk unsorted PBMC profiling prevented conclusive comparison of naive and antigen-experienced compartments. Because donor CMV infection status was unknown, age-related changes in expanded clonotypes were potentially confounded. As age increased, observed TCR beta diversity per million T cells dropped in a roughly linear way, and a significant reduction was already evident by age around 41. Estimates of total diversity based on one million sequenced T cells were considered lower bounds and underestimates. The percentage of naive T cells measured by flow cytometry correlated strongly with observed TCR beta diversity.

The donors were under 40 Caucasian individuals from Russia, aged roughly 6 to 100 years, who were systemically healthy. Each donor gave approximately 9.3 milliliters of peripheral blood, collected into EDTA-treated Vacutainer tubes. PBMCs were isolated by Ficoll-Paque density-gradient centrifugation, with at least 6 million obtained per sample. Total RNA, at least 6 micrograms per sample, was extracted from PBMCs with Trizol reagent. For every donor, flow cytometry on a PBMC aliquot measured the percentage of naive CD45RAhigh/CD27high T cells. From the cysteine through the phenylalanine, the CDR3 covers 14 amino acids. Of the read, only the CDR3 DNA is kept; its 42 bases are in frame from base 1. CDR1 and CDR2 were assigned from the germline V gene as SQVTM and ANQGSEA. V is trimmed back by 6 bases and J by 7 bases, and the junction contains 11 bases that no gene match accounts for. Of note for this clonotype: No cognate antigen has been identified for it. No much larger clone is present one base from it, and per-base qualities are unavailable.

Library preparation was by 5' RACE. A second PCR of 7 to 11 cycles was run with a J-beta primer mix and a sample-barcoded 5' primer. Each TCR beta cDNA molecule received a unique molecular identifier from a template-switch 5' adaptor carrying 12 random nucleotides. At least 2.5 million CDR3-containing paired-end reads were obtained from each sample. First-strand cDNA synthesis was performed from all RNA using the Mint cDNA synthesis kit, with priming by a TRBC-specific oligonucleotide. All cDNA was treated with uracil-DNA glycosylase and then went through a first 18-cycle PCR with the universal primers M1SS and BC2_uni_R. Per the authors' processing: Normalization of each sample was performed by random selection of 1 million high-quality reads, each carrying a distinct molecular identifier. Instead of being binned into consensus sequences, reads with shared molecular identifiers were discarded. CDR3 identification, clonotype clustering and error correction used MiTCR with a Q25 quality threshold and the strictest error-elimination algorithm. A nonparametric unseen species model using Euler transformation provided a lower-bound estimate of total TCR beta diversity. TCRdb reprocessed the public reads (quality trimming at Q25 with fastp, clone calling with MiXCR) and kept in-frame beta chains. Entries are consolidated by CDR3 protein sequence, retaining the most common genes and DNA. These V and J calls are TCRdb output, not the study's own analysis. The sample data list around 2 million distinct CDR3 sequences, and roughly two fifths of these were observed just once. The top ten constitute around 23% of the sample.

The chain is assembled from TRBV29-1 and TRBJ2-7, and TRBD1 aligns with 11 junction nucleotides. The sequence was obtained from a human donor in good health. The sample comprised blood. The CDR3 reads CSVNPGQGVGEQYF. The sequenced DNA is TGCAGCGTCAACCCGGGACAGGGGGTAGGTGAGCAGTACTTC.